This passage covers 8 T cell receptor beta chains from one sample sequenced in a study of blood T cell repertoires in COVID-19. The assay was immunoSEQ multiplex PCR, and TCRdb's table has in-frame clones only and misses some. The table shows under 300,000 clones, with about nine tenths occurring only once. Sequencing was done on a sample of PBMCs or T cells enriched from blood (not recorded which). These receptors all come from a woman aged 60-75 years who had recovered from COVID-19.

This chain links TRBV24-1 with TRBJ2-2; TRBD2 matches at 14 bases. This CDR3 has 18 amino acids. The trim removed 9 bases at V and 1 base at J, leaving 9 bases unmatched. Germline V lookup: CDR1 KGHDR, CDR2 SFDVKD. CDR3 DNA: TGTGCCACCGGGGGACTAGCGGGAGCTTTTGGGAACACCGGGGAGCTGTTTTTT. The encoded protein is CATGGLAGAFGNTGELFF.

The chain links TRBV18 to TRBJ1-5; D gene uncertain. From germline, CDR1 is KGHSH and CDR2 LQKENI. The V end lost 4 bases, the J end lost 5 bases, and 9 bases lay between the germline ends. The CDR3 contains 13 residues. CDR3 in DNA: TGTGCCAGCTCACTAAACAGAGATCAGCCCCAGCATTTT. Amino acids: CASSLNRDQPQHF.

This clone has only one observation. The limits of the CDR3 on the DNA are not certain, so only TCRdb's listed CDR3 is given. The chain combines TRBV5-1 with TRBJ2-7; the listed D gene, TRBD2, was not tested against the DNA. Germline values: CDR1 SGHRS, CDR2 YFSETQ. The CDR3 is 16 amino acids in total, end residues counted. CDR3: CASSFGSGTASYEQYF.

For the CDR3, the DNA is TGTGCCAGCAGCAAAGACAGTCAGGGTAGAACCTACGAGCAGTACTTC. Amino acid sequence: CASSKDSQGRTYEQYF. The chain carries TRBV7-8 and TRBJ2-7; D is possibly TRBD1 (5 bases). V was trimmed by 5 bases and J by 2 bases, leaving 19 bases between them. This CDR3 contains 16 residues. Germline CDR1 is SGHVS and CDR2 is FQNEAQ.

V and J are TRBV28 and TRBJ1-1; 12 bases line up with TRBD1. CDR3 length: 18 amino acids. CDR1 is MDHEN and CDR2 is SYDVKM in the germline V gene. Trimming took 2 bases from V and 3 from J; bases not matched to a gene: 10. The CDR3 region has the DNA TGTGCCAGCAGTTTAATGTTGGGGACAGGGGGCGCCGACACTGAAGCTTTCTTT. It encodes CASSLMLGTGGADTEAFF. The full variable domain, its missing parts supplied by reference TRBV28 and TRBJ1-1, is DVKVTQSSRYLVKRTGEKVFLECVQDMDHENMFWYRQDPGLGLRLIYFSYDVKMKEKGDIPEGYSVSREKKERFSLILESASTNQTSMYLCASSLMLGTGGADTEAFFGQGTRLTVV.

The chain links TRBV7-8 to TRBJ2-5; D might be TRBD2 (6 bases). Trimming pared 2 bases from V and 2 bases from J, leaving 12 bases between. Germline CDR1 reads SGHVS; CDR2 reads FQNEAQ. The CDR3 extends over 15 amino acids. CDR3 bases: TGTGCCAGCAGCTTATATGGTAGCGGACAAGAGACCCAGTACTTC. Translation gives CASSLYGSGQETQYF.

This sequence joins TRBV9 and TRBJ1-1; D remains ambiguous. Germline CDR1 SGDLS, CDR2 YYNGEE. CDR3 length: 14 amino acids. The V end lost 0 bases, the J end lost 2 bases, and 8 bases lay between the germline ends. CDR3 in DNA: TGTGCCAGCAGCGTAGGGTACATTAACACTGAAGCTTTCTTT. Amino acid sequence: CASSVGYINTEAFF. Based on the CDR3 plus reference TRBV9 and TRBJ1-1, the full variable domain is DSGVTQTPKHLITATGQRVTLRCSPRSGDLSVYWYQQSLDQGLQFLIQYYNGEERAKGNILERFSAQQFPDLHSELNLSSLELGDSALYFCASSVGYINTEAFFGQGTRLTVV.

The rearrangement joins TRBV6-5 to TRBJ2-1, with D possibly TRBD1 on 5 matching bases. Germline V CDR1 and CDR2: MNHEY, SVGAGI. Deletions cut 8 bases from V and 10 bases from J, with 12 bases between. This CDR3 comprises 11 residues. This CDR3 is CASGRGGEQFF. The CDR3 DNA sequence: TGTGCCAGCGGAAGGGGTGGGGAGCAGTTCTTC.